This TCR beta chain was captured by sequencing in a study of T cell responses to AZD1222 COVID-19 vaccine. Germline V gene sequence: CDR1 LGHDT, CDR2 YNNKEL (reference sequence). The length of the CDR3 is 14 residues. Trimming left V 0 bases short and J 8 bases short, with 14 bases between. Here immunoSEQ multiplex PCR was the method, and the copy in TCRdb shows in-frame clones only, minus some. The top ten hold just over 9% of the sample, which has more than 150,000 clones, around 86% seen once. Overall study findings and caveats: Of the AZD1222 recipients, only five to seven were seropositive at baseline. Most donors were white British, females outnumbered males, and clonal diversity was possibly underestimated.

Pooling covered second doses at about 4 or about 12 weeks. A note on this clone: What it binds is not known.

The chain couples TRBV3-1 (or the pseudogene TRBV3-2) to TRBJ2-7, with unresolved D. This receptor was obtained from an adult who received the AZD1222 COVID-19 vaccine. The source was peripheral blood, collected 28 days after the second AZD1222 dose. CDR3 in DNA: TGTGCCAGCAGCCAAGATAAAAGCCCTAACAAGCAGTACTTC. Its translation: CASSQDKSPNKQYF.